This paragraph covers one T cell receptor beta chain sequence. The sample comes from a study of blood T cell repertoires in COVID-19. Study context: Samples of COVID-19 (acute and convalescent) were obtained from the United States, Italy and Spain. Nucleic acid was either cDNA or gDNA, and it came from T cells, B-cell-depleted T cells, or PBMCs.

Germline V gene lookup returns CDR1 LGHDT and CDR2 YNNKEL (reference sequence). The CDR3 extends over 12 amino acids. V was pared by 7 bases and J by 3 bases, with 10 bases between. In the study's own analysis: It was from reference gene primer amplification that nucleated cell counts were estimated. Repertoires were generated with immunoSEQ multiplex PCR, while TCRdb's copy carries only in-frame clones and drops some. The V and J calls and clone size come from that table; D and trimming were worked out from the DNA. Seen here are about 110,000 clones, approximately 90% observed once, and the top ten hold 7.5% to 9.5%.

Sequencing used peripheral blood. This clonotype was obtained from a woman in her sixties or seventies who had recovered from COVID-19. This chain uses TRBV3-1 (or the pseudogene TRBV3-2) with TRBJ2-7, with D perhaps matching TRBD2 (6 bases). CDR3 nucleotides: TGTGCCAGCACCGGGAGATACTACGAGCAGTACTTC. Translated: CASTGRYYEQYF.